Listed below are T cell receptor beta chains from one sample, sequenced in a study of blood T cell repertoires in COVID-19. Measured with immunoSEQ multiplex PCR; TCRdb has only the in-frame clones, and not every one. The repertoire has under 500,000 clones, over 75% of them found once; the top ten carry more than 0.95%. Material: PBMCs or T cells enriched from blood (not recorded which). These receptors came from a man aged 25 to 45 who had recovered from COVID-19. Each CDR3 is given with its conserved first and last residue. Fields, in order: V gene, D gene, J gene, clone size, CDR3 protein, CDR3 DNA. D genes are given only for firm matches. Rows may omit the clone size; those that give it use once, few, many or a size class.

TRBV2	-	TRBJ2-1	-	CASSEAPSAGRNEQFF	TGTGCCAGCAGTGAAGCGCCGTCGGCAGGGAGGAATGAGCAGTTCTTC
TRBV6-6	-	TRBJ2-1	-	CASTQGPPWNEQFF	TGTGCCAGCACCCAGGGGCCCCCGTGGAATGAGCAGTTCTTC
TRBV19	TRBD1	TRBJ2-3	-	CASSTTGVDTQYF	TGTGCCAGTAGCACGACAGGGGTAGATACGCAGTATTTT
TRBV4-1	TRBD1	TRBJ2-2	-	CASTRPGQGVGTGELFF	TGCGCCAGCACAAGACCGGGACAGGGCGTGGGCACCGGGGAGCTGTTTTTT
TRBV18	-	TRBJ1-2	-	CASSQTSPQGSPGGYTF	TGTGCCAGCTCACAAACATCCCCCCAGGGCTCCCCCGGTGGCTACACCTTC
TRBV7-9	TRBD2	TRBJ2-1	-	CASSQTPGTSGRWNEQFF	TGTGCCAGCAGCCAAACCCCCGGGACTAGCGGGAGGTGGAATGAGCAGTTCTTC
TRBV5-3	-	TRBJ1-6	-	CVRSRRGSPLHF	TGTGTCAGAAGCCGTAGAGGTTCACCCCTCCACTTT
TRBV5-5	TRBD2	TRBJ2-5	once	CASSSLRGVAGGQETQYF	TGTGCCAGCAGCAGCTTAAGGGGGGTAGCGGGAGGGCAAGAGACCCAGTACTTC
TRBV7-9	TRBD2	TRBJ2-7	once	CASSLGLAGGYSYEQYF	TGTGCCAGCAGCCTGGGTCTAGCGGGAGGGTACTCCTACGAGCAGTACTTC
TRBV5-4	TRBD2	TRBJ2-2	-	CASSQLAGIGTGELFF	TGTGCCAGCAGCCAGTTAGCGGGAATCGGCACCGGGGAGCTGTTTTTT
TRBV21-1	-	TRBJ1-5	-	CASSKGGQGGQPQHF	TGTGCCAGCAGCAAAGGCGGACAGGGAGGTCAGCCCCAGCATTTT
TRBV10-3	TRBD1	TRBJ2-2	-	CAAADREAGELFF	TGTGCCGCGGCGGACAGGGAGGCCGGGGAGCTGTTTTTT
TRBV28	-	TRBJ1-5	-	CASIRGRDQPQHF	TGTGCCAGCATCCGAGGGAGGGATCAGCCCCAGCATTTT
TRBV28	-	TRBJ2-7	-	CASSLFGSSYEQYF	TGTGCCAGCAGTTTGTTTGGGAGCTCCTACGAGCAGTACTTC
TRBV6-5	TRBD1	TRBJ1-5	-	CASTTGGNQPQHF	TGTGCCAGCACCACAGGGGGCAATCAGCCCCAGCATTTT
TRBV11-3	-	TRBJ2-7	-	CASSLSGLSYEQYF	TGTGCCAGCAGCTTATCTGGGCTCTCCTACGAGCAGTACTTC
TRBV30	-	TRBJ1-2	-	CAWSKGWGQRLAGYTF	TGTGCCTGGAGCAAGGGATGGGGGCAGCGATTGGCTGGCTACACCTTC
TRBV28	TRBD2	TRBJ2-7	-	CASSTTPGTSGTSRYF	TGTGCCAGCAGTACGACGCCCGGGACTAGCGGGACGTCAAGGTACTTC
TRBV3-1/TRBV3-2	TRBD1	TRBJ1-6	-	CASSQAGQIVPLHF	TGTGCCAGCAGCCAAGCGGGACAGATTGTGCCCCTCCACTTT
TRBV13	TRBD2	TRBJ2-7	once	CASSFFSKELAGREQYF	TGTGCCAGCAGCTTTTTTAGTAAGGAACTAGCGGGACGCGAGCAGTACTTC
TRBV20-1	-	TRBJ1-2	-	CSASRGQGYTF	TGCAGTGCTAGTCGCGGGCAGGGCTACACCTTC
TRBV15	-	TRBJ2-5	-	CATSRGAREGTETQYF	TGTGCCACCAGCAGAGGGGCGCGTGAGGGAACCGAGACCCAGTACTTC
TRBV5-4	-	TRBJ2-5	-	CASRSTSTETQYF	TGTGCCAGCAGGAGTACTAGTACAGAGACCCAGTACTTC
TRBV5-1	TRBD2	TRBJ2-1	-	CASSLGSGRTKGQFF	TGCGCCAGCAGCTTGGGTAGCGGGAGGACTAAGGGGCAGTTCTTC
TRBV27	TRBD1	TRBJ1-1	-	CASSYRDRMNTEAFF	TGTGCCAGCAGTTACAGGGACAGAATGAACACTGAAGCTTTCTTT
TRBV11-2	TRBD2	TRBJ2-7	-	CASSLVGGGGPVAEQYF	TGTGCCAGCAGCTTAGTAGGCGGGGGGGGCCCAGTGGCCGAGCAGTACTTC
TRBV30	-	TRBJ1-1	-	CAGGLGGTEAFF	TGTGCTGGCGGGTTGGGTGGAACTGAAGCTTTCTTT
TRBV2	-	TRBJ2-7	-	CASRRGQGGEQYF	TGTGCCAGCAGGCGGGGGCAGGGTGGAGAGCAGTACTTC
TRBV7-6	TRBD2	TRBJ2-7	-	CASSLGITSGRSYEQYF	TGTGCCAGCAGCTTGGGTATTACTAGCGGGAGATCCTACGAGCAGTACTTC
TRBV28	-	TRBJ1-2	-	CASSEGGNYGYTF	TGTGCCAGCAGTGAGGGGGGGAACTATGGCTACACCTTC
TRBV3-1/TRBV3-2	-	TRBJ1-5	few	CASSQQGSNQPQHF	TGTGCCAGCAGCCAACAGGGGAGCAATCAGCCCCAGCATTTT
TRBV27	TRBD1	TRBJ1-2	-	CASSLSTGGVHGYTF	TGTGCCAGCAGTTTATCGACAGGGGGCGTGCATGGCTACACCTTC
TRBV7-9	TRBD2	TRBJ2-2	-	CASAGLAGGLALGELFF	TGTGCCAGCGCGGGGCTAGCGGGAGGACTTGCCCTCGGGGAGCTGTTTTTT
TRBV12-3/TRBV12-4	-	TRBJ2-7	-	CASSLEGRNEQYF	TGTGCCAGCAGTCTGGAGGGCCGGAACGAGCAGTACTTC
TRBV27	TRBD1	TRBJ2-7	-	CASRPGTGVTYEQYF	TGTGCCAGCAGACCAGGAACAGGGGTAACCTACGAGCAGTACTTC
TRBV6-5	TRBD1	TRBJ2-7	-	CAKTLDRGYEQYF	TGTGCCAAGACCTTGGACAGGGGCTACGAGCAGTACTTC
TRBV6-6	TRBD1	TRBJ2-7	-	CASSDRGPYEQYF	TGTGCCAGCAGCGACAGGGGCCCCTACGAGCAGTACTTC
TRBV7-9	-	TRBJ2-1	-	CASGGTASYNEQFF	TGTGCCAGCGGAGGGACAGCCTCCTACAATGAGCAGTTCTTC
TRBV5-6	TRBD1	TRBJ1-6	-	CATSTGGNSPLHF	TGTGCCACCTCTACAGGGGGAAATTCACCCCTCCACTTT
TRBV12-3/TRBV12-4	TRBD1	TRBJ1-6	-	CASSTGDNSPLHF	TGTGCCAGCAGCACAGGGGATAATTCACCCCTCCACTTT
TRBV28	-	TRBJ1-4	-	CASSLVAGAEKLFF	TGTGCCAGCAGTTTAGTTGCGGGGGCTGAAAAACTGTTTTTT
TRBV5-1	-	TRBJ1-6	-	CASSWGHYNSPLHF	TGCGCCAGCAGCTGGGGACATTATAATTCACCCCTCCACTTT
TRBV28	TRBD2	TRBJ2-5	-	CASSSGTNQETQYF	TGTGCCAGCAGTTCTGGGACTAACCAAGAGACCCAGTACTTC
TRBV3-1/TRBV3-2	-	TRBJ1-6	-	CASSQGRKAAPLHF	TGTGCCAGCAGCCAAGGTCGGAAAGCGGCACCCCTCCACTTT
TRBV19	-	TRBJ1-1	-	CASTEGNTEAFF	TGTGCCAGTACGGAGGGGAACACTGAAGCTTTCTTT